This T cell receptor (beta chain) was recovered during a study of cytomegalovirus exposure and HLA in healthy donors. The PCR employed 60 Vbeta primers together with 13 Jbeta primers. Produced via immunoSEQ multiplex PCR; TCRdb's table is partial and in-frame only. The table lists around 150,000 clones, 80% to 85% of them singletons, with less than 2.5% in the top ten. Study observations and caveats: Among the sequence variants, a highly shared cluster was likely an artifact of sequencing. Some V segments could not be told apart, so they were left out, TRBV6-2 and TRBV6-3 among them.

With 2 bases clipped from V and 7 bases from J, the junction kept 9 bases outside the gene matches. CDR3 length equals 16 residues. Germline CDR1 SGHAT, CDR2 FQNNGV. About this clone itself: Its antigen is currently unknown.

This chain joins TRBV11-2 and TRBJ2-7, with TRBD2 matching over 12 bases. The sequence came from a boy aged 2 to 10 in good health and CMV-seronegative. The specimen sequenced was PBMCs. Written as DNA, the CDR3 is TGTGCCAGCAGCTTAAATCTGGCACTAGCGGGAGGAGAGCAGTACTTC. It translates to CASSLNLALAGGEQYF.